Sequencing of this T cell receptor beta chain was carried out in a study of CD8 T cells in ankylosing spondylitis. Each CDR3 protein is one row after TCRdb ran MiXCR on the 5' RACE reads. The repertoire holds under 850,000 distinct CDR3 sequences, with 15% to 20% as singletons. Turning to this clonotype: The antigen remains unidentified.

The V gene lost 4 bases and the J gene lost 8 bases, with 14 bases spanning the gap. The CDR3 is made up of 13 amino acids. Germline V CDR1 and CDR2: MNHEY, SMNVEV (reference sequence). Overall study results and limits: Existing reports had already noted some motif variants in reactive arthritis synovial fluid and blood. A TCR beta motif made of eight highly homologous variants seemed typical of ankylosing spondylitis blood.

Sequencing was performed on blood, either unsorted or a sorted T cell fraction (not recorded which). The chain joins TRBV27 to TRBJ1-1, with no clear D. The TCR sequence derives from a male donor with ankylosing spondylitis. The CDR3 spells CASSSGMRSEAFF. CDR3 DNA sequence: TGTGCCAGCAGTTCGGGGATGCGTTCCGAAGCTTTCTTT.